What follows is one T cell receptor (beta chain) and its context. The record originates from a study of identical twins. The ends were cut back, 0 bases at V and 5 bases at J, with 10 bases in the middle. Germline assignment: CDR1 SQVTM and CDR2 ANQGSEA. The CDR3 is 13 amino acids. Through template switching, a universal primer site was introduced, and the cDNA contained unique molecular identifiers. Via MiXCR, TCRdb re-called the 5' RACE reads, giving one row per CDR3 protein. Altogether roughly 770,000 distinct CDR3 sequences are present, 15% to 20% being singletons, with the ten largest covering around 13%. These data were also reused for a study on T cells expressing NK-cell markers.

This chain joins TRBV29-1 and TRBJ2-5; the D is unclear. The sequence was obtained from a young woman in good health. The specimen sequenced was PBMCs. The CDR3 loop reads CSVEDLGGETQYF. DNA of the CDR3: TGCAGCGTTGAAGATCTCGGTGGCGAGACCCAGTACTTC.